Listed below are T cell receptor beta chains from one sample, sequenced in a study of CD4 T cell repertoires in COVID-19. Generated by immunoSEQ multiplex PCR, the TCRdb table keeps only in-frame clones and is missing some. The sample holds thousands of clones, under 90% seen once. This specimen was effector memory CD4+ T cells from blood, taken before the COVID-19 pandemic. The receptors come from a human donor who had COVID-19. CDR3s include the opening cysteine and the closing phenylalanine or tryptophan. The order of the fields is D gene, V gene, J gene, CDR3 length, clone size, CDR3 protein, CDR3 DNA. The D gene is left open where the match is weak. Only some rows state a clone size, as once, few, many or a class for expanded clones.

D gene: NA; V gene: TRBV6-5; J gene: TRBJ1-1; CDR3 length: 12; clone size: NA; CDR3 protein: CASSPTGTEAFF; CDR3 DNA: TGTGCCAGCAGTCCGACCGGGACTGAAGCTTTCTTT
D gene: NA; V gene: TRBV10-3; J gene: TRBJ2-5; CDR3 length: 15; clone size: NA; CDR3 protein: CAISSPTQGRETQYF; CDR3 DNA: TGTGCCATCAGTTCCCCGACGCAGGGGAGAGAGACCCAGTACTTC
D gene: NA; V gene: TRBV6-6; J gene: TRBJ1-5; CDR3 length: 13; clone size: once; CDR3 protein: CASSYRENQPQHF; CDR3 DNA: TGTGCCAGCAGTTACCGGGAAAATCAGCCCCAGCATTTT
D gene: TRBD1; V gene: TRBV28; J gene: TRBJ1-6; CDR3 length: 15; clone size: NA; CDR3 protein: CASRTGTANNSPLHF; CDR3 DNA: TGTGCCAGCAGAACAGGGACAGCCAATAATTCACCCCTCCACTTT
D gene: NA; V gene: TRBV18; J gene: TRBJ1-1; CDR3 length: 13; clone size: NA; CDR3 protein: CASSPPESREAFF; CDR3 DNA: TGTGCCAGCTCACCACCGGAGTCCAGAGAAGCTTTCTTT
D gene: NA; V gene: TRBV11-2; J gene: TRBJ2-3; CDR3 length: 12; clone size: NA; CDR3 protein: CASSKRGDTQYF; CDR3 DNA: TGTGCCAGCAGCAAGAGAGGAGATACGCAGTATTTT
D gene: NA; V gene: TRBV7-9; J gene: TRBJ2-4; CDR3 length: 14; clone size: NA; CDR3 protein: CASSLTQTKNIQYF; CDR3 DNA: TGTGCCAGCAGCTTAACACAAACCAAAAACATTCAGTACTTC
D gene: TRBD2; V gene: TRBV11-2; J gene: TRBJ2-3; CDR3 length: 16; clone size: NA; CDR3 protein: CASSLDGGRATDTQYF; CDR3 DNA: TGTGCCAGCAGCTTAGATGGGGGGAGGGCCACAGATACGCAGTATTTT
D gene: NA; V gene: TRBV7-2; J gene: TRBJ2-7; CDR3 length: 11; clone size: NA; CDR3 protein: CASSLSYEQYF; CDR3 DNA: TGTGCCAGCAGCCTCTCCTACGAGCAGTACTTC
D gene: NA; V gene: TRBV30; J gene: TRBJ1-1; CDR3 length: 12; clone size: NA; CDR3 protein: CAWSGERTEAFF; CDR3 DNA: TGTGCCTGGAGCGGGGAACGGACTGAAGCTTTCTTT
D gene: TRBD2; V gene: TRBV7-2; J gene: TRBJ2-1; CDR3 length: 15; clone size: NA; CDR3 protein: CASSLVAGGYNEQFF; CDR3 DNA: TGTGCCAGCAGCTTAGTAGCGGGAGGCTACAATGAGCAGTTCTTC
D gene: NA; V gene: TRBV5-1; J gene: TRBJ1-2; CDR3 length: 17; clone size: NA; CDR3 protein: CASSWAPPGQMNYGYTF; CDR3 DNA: TGCGCCAGCAGCTGGGCCCCTCCGGGACAAATGAACTATGGCTACACCTTC
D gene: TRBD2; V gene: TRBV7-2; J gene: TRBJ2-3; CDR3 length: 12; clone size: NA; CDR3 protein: CASTDTSVTQYF; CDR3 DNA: TGTGCCAGCACCGACACTAGCGTAACGCAGTATTTT
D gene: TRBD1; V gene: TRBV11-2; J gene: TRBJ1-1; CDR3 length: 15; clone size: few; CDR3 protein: CASSPGDRDNTEAFF; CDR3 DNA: TGTGCCAGCAGCCCCGGGGACAGGGATAACACTGAAGCTTTCTTT
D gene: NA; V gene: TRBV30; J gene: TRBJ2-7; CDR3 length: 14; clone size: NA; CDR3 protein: CAWSGPGLVYEQYF; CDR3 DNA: TGTGCCTGGAGTGGCCCGGGACTTGTCTACGAGCAGTACTTC
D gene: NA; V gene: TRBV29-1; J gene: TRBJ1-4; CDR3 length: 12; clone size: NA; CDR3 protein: CSVAQGGEKLFF; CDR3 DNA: TGCAGCGTTGCGCAGGGAGGTGAAAAACTGTTTTTT
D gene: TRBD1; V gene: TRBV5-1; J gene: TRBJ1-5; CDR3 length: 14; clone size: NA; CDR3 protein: CASSWTGGDQPQHF; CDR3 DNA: TGCGCCAGCAGCTGGACAGGGGGCGATCAGCCCCAGCATTTT